This entry concerns a single TCR beta chain. V was trimmed by 10 bases and J by 3 bases, leaving 18 bases between them. Germline values: CDR1 LNHDA, CDR2 SQIVND (reference sequence). This CDR3 has 14 residues. The entry originates in a study of T cell changes during pregnancy in multiple sclerosis. This table comes from immunoSEQ multiplex PCR, and its TCRdb copy is limited to in-frame clones, with some not included. The table shows 85,000 to 95,000 clones, with roughly 91% occurring only once. The source of this sequence is a female donor in good health, enrolled as a control in a pregnancy study. Sequencing used peripheral blood, obtained after pregnancy. This chain links TRBV19 with TRBJ1-2; D might be TRBD1 (6 bases). Here the CDR3 reads CATLPSDRHYGYTF. Written as DNA, the CDR3 is TGTGCCACCCTACCCTCTGACAGGCACTATGGCTACACCTTC.